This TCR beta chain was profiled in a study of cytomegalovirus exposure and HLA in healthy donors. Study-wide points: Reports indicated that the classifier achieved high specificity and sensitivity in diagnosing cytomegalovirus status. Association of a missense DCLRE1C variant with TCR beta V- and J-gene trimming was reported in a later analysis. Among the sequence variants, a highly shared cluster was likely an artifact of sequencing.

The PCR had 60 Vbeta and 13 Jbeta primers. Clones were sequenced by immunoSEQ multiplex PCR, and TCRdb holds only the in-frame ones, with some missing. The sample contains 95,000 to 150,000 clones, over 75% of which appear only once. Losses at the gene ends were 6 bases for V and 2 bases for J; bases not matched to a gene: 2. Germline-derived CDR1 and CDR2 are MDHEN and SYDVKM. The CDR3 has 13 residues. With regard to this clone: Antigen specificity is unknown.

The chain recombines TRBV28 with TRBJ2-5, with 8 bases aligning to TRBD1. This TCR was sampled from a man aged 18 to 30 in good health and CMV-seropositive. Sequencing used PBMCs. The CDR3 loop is CASRRTGQETQYF. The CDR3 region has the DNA TGTGCCAGCAGACGGACAGGGCAAGAGACCCAGTACTTC. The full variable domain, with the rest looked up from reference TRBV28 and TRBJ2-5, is DVKVTQSSRYLVKRTGEKVFLECVQDMDHENMFWYRQDPGLGLRLIYFSYDVKMKEKGDIPEGYSVSREKKERFSLILESASTNQTSMYLCASRRTGQETQYFGPGTRLLVL.